This T cell receptor (beta chain) was captured by sequencing in a study of T cells after posttransplantation cyclophosphamide. Study-wide points: Blood and skin or GI T cell repertoires showed limited TRB overlap. Later post-transplant blood repertoires were often dominated by donor CD8+ memory clones. Recipient CMV seropositivity and CMV reactivation strongly tracked TRB clonality.

Clones were sequenced by immunoSEQ multiplex PCR, and TCRdb holds only the in-frame ones, with some missing. The sample records 23,000 or so clones, roughly nine tenths being singletons. A marrow graft followed busulfan-fludarabine conditioning, with cyclophosphamide on days +3 and +4. Germline V gene lookup returns CDR1 MNHEY and CDR2 SMNVEV (reference sequence). Losses at the gene ends were 5 bases for V and 4 bases for J; bases not matched to a gene: 11. The length of the CDR3 is 17 residues. As to this clone: What it binds is not known.

This material consisted of PBMCs, taken after allogeneic stem cell transplant with posttransplant cyclophosphamide. The rearrangement links TRBV27 to TRBJ2-1; TRBD2 aligns across 10 bases. The sequence was obtained from a female patient between 30 and 39 years old who received an allogeneic stem cell transplant from an unrelated donor, was CMV-positive, and had no GVHD. The T cells may come from the graft donor. Written as DNA, the CDR3 is TGTGCCAGCAGTCACCTGTCCAGCGGGGGGGCATACAATGAGCAGTTCTTC. It encodes CASSHLSSGGAYNEQFF.